This TCR beta chain is drawn from a study of shared clonotypes between healthy human individuals. Study-level points and caveats: Sampling was confined to blood; repertoires within tissues likely differ. Expectations were that clonotype sharing among donors would be affected by sequencing depth. The sharing of 5% to 6.5% of naive CD4 clonotypes was seen across several donors.

As for this clone: Antigen specificity is unknown.

The CDR3 length is 15 residues. Trimming cost V 3 bases and J 2 bases; bases outside gene matches: 5. The germline gives CDR1 SGHVS, CDR2 FQNEAQ. Libraries were prepared by immunoSEQ multiplex PCR; TCRdb keeps only in-frame clonotypes and omits some of them. The sample holds 2 million to 3 million clones, 93% seen once. The sequenced sample consisted of naive CD4+ T cells from PBMCs. Subset in this sample: CD45RA+ positively selected. The rearrangement uses TRBV7-8 and TRBJ2-7, with 9 bases aligning to TRBD1. The sequence was collected from a man younger than 30 in good health. Some clones in this sample may be carry-over from other donors' samples. In DNA, the CDR3 is TGTGCCAGCAGCTTTCCGGGACAGGGTCCCTACGAGCAGTACTTC. This encodes CASSFPGQGPYEQYF.